A selection of T cell receptor beta chains follows, all from one sample in a study of shared clonotypes between healthy human individuals. Clones were sequenced by immunoSEQ multiplex PCR, and TCRdb holds only the in-frame ones, with some missing. The sample has a few hundred thousand clones, 65% seen once; the top ten hold roughly 10%. Sequencing was done on a sample of memory CD4+ T cells sorted from blood. The source is a man aged 25-45 years in good health. The CDR3 runs from the conserved cysteine through the conserved F or W. A D gene is named only where the DNA matches it firmly. Expanded clones are given a class, and other clones once, few, many or no size at all.

>.|TRBD1|TRBV5-4|TRBJ2-5
TGTGCCAGCAGCCAGGACAGGGGGCTAGAGACCCAGTACTTC
CASSQDRGLETQYF
>.|.|TRBV5-4|TRBJ1-2
TGTGCCAGCAGGACCGCTTCTAACTATGGCTACACCTTC
CASRTASNYGYTF
>.|.|TRBV27|TRBJ1-5
TGTGCCAGCCGGAACAGGGTGAATCAGCCCCAGCATTTT
CASRNRVNQPQHF
>few|.|TRBV6-1|TRBJ2-1
TGTGCCAGCAGTGAATCCCTAGTATGGGTTGAGCAGTTCTTC
CASSESLVWVEQFF
>.|TRBD2|TRBV29-1|TRBJ2-5
TGCAGCGCTGACGTGGCGGGAGGCTCCCAGTACTTC
CSADVAGGSQYF
>.|.|TRBV5-8|TRBJ1-2
TGTGCCAGCAAAAGGGGCGGCTATGGCTACACCTTC
CASKRGGYGYTF
>.|.|TRBV7-9|TRBJ1-1
TGTGCCAGCAGCTTATTGTTGGGCGGGACCACTGAAGCTTTCTTT
CASSLLLGGTTEAFF
>few|.|TRBV5-4|TRBJ2-1
TGTGCCAGCAGCCCAGGGCCCGGCTACAATGAGCAGTTCTTC
CASSPGPGYNEQFF
>few|TRBD1|TRBV6-5|TRBJ1-2
TGTGCCAGCAGTCTACAGGGGGATAACTATGGCTACACCTTC
CASSLQGDNYGYTF
>many|.|TRBV29-1|TRBJ1-5
TGCAGCGTTGTCCCCGGCCCTGACCGCAATCAGCCCCAGCATTTT
CSVVPGPDRNQPQHF
>.|TRBD1|TRBV10-3|TRBJ1-5
TGTGCCATCAGTGAGGGTCGACAGGGCACTGGGCCCCAGCATTTT
CAISEGRQGTGPQHF
>.|.|TRBV25-1|TRBJ1-2
TGTGCCAGCAGTGACGGGCAGGGCTTCGTCTACACCTTC
CASSDGQGFVYTF
>.|.|TRBV7-9|TRBJ1-2
TGTGCCAGCAGCTTAATAGGCTCTGAATATGGCTACACCTTC
CASSLIGSEYGYTF
>.|.|TRBV11-3|TRBJ2-1
TGTGCCAGCAGCTCCCGTGCGGGCGGGACCTTTAATGAGCAGTTCTTC
CASSSRAGGTFNEQFF